A single sample is the source of the 15 T cell receptor beta chains below, sequenced in a study of lymphopenia after photon versus proton radiotherapy. Data came from immunoSEQ multiplex PCR; TCRdb stores just in-frame clones and leaves some out. The sample has some 41,000 clones, roughly 84% seen once. The input for sequencing was peripheral blood, taken from a patient treated with photon-based radiotherapy. The origin of the receptors is a man aged 50-59 years with gastric cancer.

The gene calls are TRBV19 and TRBJ2-1, with TRBD2 matching 8 bases. CDR1 is LNHDA and CDR2 is SQIVND in the germline V gene (reference sequence). After removal of 7 bases from V and 2 bases from J, the junction contained 4 bases not matched to a gene. The CDR3 has 14 residues. The CDR3 sequence is CASTRAGAYNEQFF. In DNA form, the CDR3 reads TGTGCCAGTACCCGAGCGGGAGCCTACAATGAGCAGTTCTTC.

This clone was found once. The genes are TRBV5-6 and TRBJ2-7; TRBD1 or TRBD2 may be the D gene (8 bases each). Germline loops: CDR1 SGHDT, CDR2 YYEEEE. V lost 0 bases, J lost 0 bases, and 19 bases lay in between. The CDR3 is 18 residues long. The CDR3 reads CASSLGGWTGTSSYEQYF. Here the CDR3 DNA reads TGTGCCAGCAGCTTGGGAGGATGGACAGGGACTAGCTCCTACGAGCAGTACTTC.

V usage is TRBV6-6 and J usage is TRBJ2-5, with 7 bases lining up with TRBD2. The CDR3 loop spans 14 amino acids. Losses at the gene ends were 2 bases for V and 5 bases for J; bases not matched to a gene: 5. The germline CDR1 and CDR2 sequences are MNHNY and SVGAGI (reference sequence). The DNA of the CDR3 is TGTGCCAGCAGTTACCCGGGAGGTGGGGAGACCCAGTACTTC. It specifies CASSYPGGGETQYF.

The gene calls are TRBV6-5 and TRBJ2-3; 8 bases are shared with TRBD2. This CDR3 has 15 amino acids. Germline CDR1 MNHEY, CDR2 SVGAGI. The V gene end was trimmed by 2 bases and the J gene end by 4 bases; junction bases not matched to a gene: 5. CDR3 in amino acids: CASSYAAGGPDTQYF. The CDR3 coding sequence is TGTGCCAGCAGTTACGCGGCGGGAGGCCCAGATACGCAGTATTTT.

The rearrangement uses TRBV11-2 and TRBJ2-7; D possibly matches TRBD1 or TRBD2 (5 bases each). Trimming took off 2 bases at V and 10 bases at J, with 12 bases between the two ends. The CDR3 is made up of 12 amino acids. CDR1 SGHAT and CDR2 FQNNGV come from the germline V gene. CDR3 amino acids: CASSLTRDLQYF. CDR3 bases: TGTGCCAGCAGCTTAACCCGGGACCTCCAGTACTTC.

The V gene is TRBV6-5, the J gene TRBJ2-7; D unresolved. The CDR3 is 15 residues long. Looked up from germline, CDR1 is MNHEY and CDR2 is SVGAGI. With 0 bases removed from V and 6 bases from J, the gap between germline ends came to 15 bases. CDR3 sequence: CASSYSWARASEQYF. The CDR3 DNA follows: TGTGCCAGCAGTTACTCTTGGGCAAGAGCCAGCGAGCAGTACTTC.

The CDR3 sequence: CASSEPGARTGELFF. CDR3 sequence (DNA): TGTGCCAGCAGTGAGCCCGGGGCGAGGACCGGGGAGCTGTTTTTT. V usage is TRBV25-1 and J usage is TRBJ2-2; D may correspond to TRBD1 or TRBD2 (5 bases each). Germline V gene lookup returns CDR1 MGHDK and CDR2 SYGVNS. The CDR3 loop spans 15 amino acids. Trimming shortened V by 3 bases and J by 5 bases, and 13 bases separated the two germline ends.

This clone was recorded only once. V usage is TRBV5-6 and J usage is TRBJ1-1; possible D gene TRBD1, 6 bases. V was clipped by 4 bases and J by 5 bases, with 18 bases between them. Germline assignment: CDR1 SGHDT and CDR2 YYEEEE. The CDR3 is made up of 15 amino acids. The CDR3 region has the DNA TGTGCCAGCAGCATTAACAGGGCCATGAGAACTGAAGCTTTCTTT. Residues: CASSINRAMRTEAFF.

This sequence joins TRBV28 and TRBJ2-7; the D gene is possibly TRBD1 (5 bases). V was pared by 5 bases and J by 2 bases, with 19 bases between. This CDR3 spans 16 amino acids. Germline V gene lookup returns CDR1 MDHEN and CDR2 SYDVKM. The CDR3 spells CASSPLEVTRAYEQYF. The CDR3 DNA sequence: TGTGCCAGCAGTCCCTTAGAGGTCACCAGGGCCTACGAGCAGTACTTC.

The rearrangement joins TRBV18 to TRBJ2-3; D possibly matches TRBD1 or TRBD2 (6 bases each). Germline V CDR1 and CDR2: KGHSH, LQKENI. V lost 4 bases, J lost 1 base, and 12 bases lay in between. CDR3 length: 15 amino acids. The CDR3 DNA reads as TGTGCCAGCTCACGGGGGGACACCCGCACAGATACGCAGTATTTT. Residues: CASSRGDTRTDTQYF.

The V and J genes are TRBV10-3 and TRBJ2-1; 8 bases agree with TRBD2. The CDR3 is 14 amino acids. Germline V CDR1 and CDR2: ENHRY, SYGVKD. With 6 bases clipped from V and 7 bases from J, the junction kept 8 bases outside the gene matches. The CDR3, as DNA: TGTGCCATCAGGCCAGCGGGAGAGGTAAATGAGCAGTTCTTC. It translates to CAIRPAGEVNEQFF.

V is TRBV19 and J is TRBJ2-3, with D possibly matching TRBD1 (5 bases). The V gene's germline CDR1 is LNHDA and CDR2 SQIVND (reference sequence). The V end lost 5 bases, the J end lost 5 bases, and 11 bases lay between the germline ends. The CDR3 covers 13 residues. CDR3 bases: TGTGCCAGTAGTGCGGACATCGGAGATACGCAGTATTTT. Its protein is CASSADIGDTQYF.

V and J are TRBV7-2 and TRBJ2-1, with a weak D call TRBD2 (6 bases). The V gene's germline CDR1 is SGHTA and CDR2 FQGNSA. Deletions cut 2 bases from V and 5 bases from J, with 13 bases between. This CDR3 is built from 15 residues. CDR3 DNA sequence: TGTGCCAGCAGCTTACTGGCAGGGAGGAACAATGAGCAGTTCTTC. Its protein is CASSLLAGRNNEQFF.

V and J are TRBV7-9 and TRBJ2-7; TRBD1 is a possible D gene (9 bases). The CDR3 covers 14 residues. Germline CDR1 and CDR2: SEHNR and FQNEAQ (reference sequence). Trimming removed 9 bases at V and 6 bases at J, with 21 bases between. This chain's CDR3 is CASREGQGPLEQYF. The CDR3 nucleotides read TGTGCCAGTCGGGAGGGACAGGGTCCCCTCGAGCAGTACTTC.

Here the CDR3 DNA reads TGCGCCAGCAGCTTGGAGCCGGGGTTGGACACTGAAGCTTTCTTT. Translation: CASSLEPGLDTEAFF. V is TRBV5-1 and J is TRBJ1-1, with unresolved D. Per germline, CDR1 SGHRS and CDR2 YFSETQ. CDR3 length equals 15 residues. V dropped 0 bases and J dropped 3 bases, with 12 bases sitting between them.